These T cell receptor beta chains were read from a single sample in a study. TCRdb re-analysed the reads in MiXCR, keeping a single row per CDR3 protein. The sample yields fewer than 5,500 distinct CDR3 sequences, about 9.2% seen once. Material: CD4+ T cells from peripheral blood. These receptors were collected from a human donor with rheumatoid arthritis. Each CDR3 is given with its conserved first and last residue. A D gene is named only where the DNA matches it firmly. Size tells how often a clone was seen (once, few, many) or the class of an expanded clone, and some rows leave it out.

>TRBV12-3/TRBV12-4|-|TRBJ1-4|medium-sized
TGTGCCAGCACCCTGGGGGGCGAAACTAATGAAAAACTGTTTTTT
CASTLGGETNEKLFF
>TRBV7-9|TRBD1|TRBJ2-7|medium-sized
TGTGCCAGCAGCTTGGGGACAGGGGGAAACTACGAGCAGTACTTC
CASSLGTGGNYEQYF
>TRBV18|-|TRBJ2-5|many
TGTGCCAGCTCACCAGGGGCCGATGAGACCCAGTACTTC
CASSPGADETQYF
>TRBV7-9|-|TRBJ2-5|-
TGTGCCAGCAGCTTAGGACAGCAAGAGACCCAGTACTTC
CASSLGQQETQYF
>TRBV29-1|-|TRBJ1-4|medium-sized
TGCAGCGTTGACGCCAGCGAAAAACTGTTTTTT
CSVDASEKLFF
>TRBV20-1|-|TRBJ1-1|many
TGCAGTGTGTCCTCAGGGTTGAACACTGAAGCTTTCTTT
CSVSSGLNTEAFF
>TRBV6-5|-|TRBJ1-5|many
TGTGCCAGCAGTTACCTCCCAGGGTCAAGCAATCAGCCCCAGCATTTT
CASSYLPGSSNQPQHF
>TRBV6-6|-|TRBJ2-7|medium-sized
TGTGCCAGCGCGCCACGAGACTGGGGGAACTCCTACGAGCAGTACTTC
CASAPRDWGNSYEQYF
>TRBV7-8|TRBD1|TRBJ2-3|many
TGTGCCAGCAGCCCAAGGACAGGGGCAGCGGATACGCAGTATTTT
CASSPRTGAADTQYF
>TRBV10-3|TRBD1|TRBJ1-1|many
TGTGCCATAGCGGACAGGGGGGGCACTGAAGCTTTCTTT
CAIADRGGTEAFF